This T cell receptor beta chain was sequenced in a study of T-cell reconstitution after alpha-beta-depleted transplantation in children. It was with unique molecular identifiers that the TCRbeta library was prepared. TCRdb re-derived calls from the PCR reads in MiXCR, one entry per CDR3 protein. The profile shows roughly 200,000 distinct CDR3 sequences, approximately 7% of them singletons. Notes on the study in general: T-cell counts and diversity were attributed mostly to newly produced T cells one year after transplant.

This clonotype has more than one count but fewer than ten. Its specificity is unknown. The sample here was PBMCs, taken before TCRalphabeta/CD19-depleted stem cell transplant. The TCR originated in a boy aged 2-9 years with acute lymphoblastic leukemia, due to receive a stem cell transplant.

In nucleotides, the CDR3 is TGTGCCAGCAGTTACTCGGGGGCCAGAAAGACGCAGTATTTT. Translating gives CASSYSGARKTQYF. The chain has TRBV6-5 and TRBJ2-3; tentatively, D is TRBD1 (6 bases). This CDR3 comprises 14 residues. V dropped 0 bases and J dropped 9 bases, with 13 bases sitting between them. Germline loops: CDR1 MNHEY, CDR2 SVGAGI.